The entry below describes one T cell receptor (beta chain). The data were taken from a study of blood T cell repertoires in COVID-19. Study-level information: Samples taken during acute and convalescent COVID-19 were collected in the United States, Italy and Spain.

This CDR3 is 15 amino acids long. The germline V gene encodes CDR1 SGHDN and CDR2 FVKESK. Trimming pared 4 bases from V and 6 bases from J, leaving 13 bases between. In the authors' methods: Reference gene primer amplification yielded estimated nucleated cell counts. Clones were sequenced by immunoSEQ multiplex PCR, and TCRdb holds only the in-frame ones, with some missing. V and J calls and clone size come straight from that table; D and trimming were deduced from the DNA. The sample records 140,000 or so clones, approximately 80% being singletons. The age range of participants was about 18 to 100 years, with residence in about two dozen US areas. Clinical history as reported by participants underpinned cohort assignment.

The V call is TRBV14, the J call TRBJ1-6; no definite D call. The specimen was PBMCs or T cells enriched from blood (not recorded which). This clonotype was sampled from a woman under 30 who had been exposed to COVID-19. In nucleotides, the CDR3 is TGTGCCAGCAGCCTTCAAGTTGGCAGTAATTCACCCCTCCACTTT. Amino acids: CASSLQVGSNSPLHF. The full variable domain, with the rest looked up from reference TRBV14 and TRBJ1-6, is EAGVTQFPSHSVIEKGQTVTLRCDPISGHDNLYWYRRVMGKEIKFLLHFVKESKQDESGMPNNRFLAERTGGTYSTLKVQPAELEDSGVYFCASSLQVGSNSPLHFGNGTRLTVT.